The TCR beta chain under discussion was sequenced for a study of cytomegalovirus exposure and HLA in healthy donors. In the PCR, 60 Vbeta and 13 Jbeta primers were used. TCRdb keeps only in-frame clones here, not all; method: immunoSEQ multiplex PCR. The sample shows 97,000 or so clones, over 65% of them seen only once. This clone came up once. Its antigen is as yet unknown. The CDR3 loop spans 14 amino acids. V gave up 2 bases and J gave up 2 bases, with 10 bases separating them. Germline values: CDR1 SEHNR, CDR2 FQNEAQ (reference sequence). Findings and limits, study-wide: CMV serostatus was the only immune exposure information that was available. Analysis was performed later, and it showed HLA-associated TCR beta chains to be more clonally expanded than equally common others. V- and J-gene trimming of TCR beta was linked (in a later analysis) to a missense DCLRE1C variant. Later on, an analysis tied about 17,000 TCR beta sequences to HLA alleles at 0.05 false discovery rate.

Sequenced sample: PBMCs. The gene calls are TRBV7-9 and TRBJ2-7; D call uncertain. The sequence derives from a man aged 40-49 years in good health and CMV-seronegative. The CDR3 DNA follows: TGTGCCAGCAGCTTAATACAGAAACCCTACGAGCAGTACTTC. Translation: CASSLIQKPYEQYF.